These 26 T cell receptor beta chains originate from one sample sequenced in a study of T cell responses to AZD1222 COVID-19 vaccine. The assay was immunoSEQ multiplex PCR, and TCRdb's table has in-frame clones only and misses some. Among some 130,000 clones listed, roughly 90% were seen once. The sequencing used peripheral blood, collected on day 0 of AZD1222 vaccination. The receptors were sampled from an adult in good health.

This clone has more than one count but fewer than ten. The V and J genes are TRBV3-1 (or the pseudogene TRBV3-2) and TRBJ1-6; perhaps TRBD1 as D (5 bases). CDR1 is LGHDT and CDR2 is YNNKEL in the germline V gene (reference sequence). V lost 2 bases and J lost 14, with 25 bases in between. The CDR3 contains 17 residues. In DNA form, the CDR3 reads TGTGCCAGCAGCCAATCTGTAGTCGGGGACGACTTAGGGGCCCTCCACTTT. Translation gives CASSQSVVGDDLGALHF.

The chain links TRBV7-9 to TRBJ2-1, with no clear D. The germline CDR1 and CDR2 sequences are SEHNR and FQNEAQ (reference sequence). This CDR3 contains 18 residues. V lost 1 base and J lost 4, with 20 bases in between. CDR3 sequence (DNA): TGTGCCAGCAGCTTAGACCGGTCCTTCCGCCTGTCGTACAATGAGCAGTTCTTC. Amino acid sequence: CASSLDRSFRLSYNEQFF.

The chain employs TRBV27 and TRBJ1-4; D gene unclear. Germline lookup yields CDR1 MNHEY and CDR2 SMNVEV (reference sequence). This CDR3 spans 16 amino acids. V was cut by 4 bases and J by 8 bases, with 20 bases left in between. CDR3 region: CASSWAGGLMGEKLFF. The CDR3 DNA sequence: TGTGCCAGCAGTTGGGCCGGCGGTTTAATGGGGGAAAAACTGTTTTTT.

This chain joins TRBV12-1 and TRBJ2-7; the table's D gene call, TRBD2, was not cross checked with the DNA. TRBV12-1 is assigned pseudogene status. CDR3 size: 15 residues. CDR3 sequence reads: CASSLGTSPFREQYF. Written as DNA, the CDR3 is TGTGCCAGCAGCCTCGGGACTAGCCCTTTTAGGGAGCAGTACTTC.

This chain connects TRBV18 to TRBJ1-3, with a tentative D call TRBD1 (6 bases). V lost 3 bases, J lost 9 bases, and 18 bases lay in between. The CDR3 has 15 amino acids. Germline CDR1 reads KGHSH; CDR2 reads LQKENI. CDR3 sequence reads: CASSPDSGSGGTIYF. The CDR3 nucleotides read TGTGCCAGCTCACCGGACAGCGGCTCCGGGGGCACCATATATTTT.

This clone came up once. V is TRBV30 and J is TRBJ2-2, with D hard to call. Germline-derived CDR1 and CDR2 are GTSNPN and SVGIG (reference sequence). The ends were cut back, 4 bases at V and 5 bases at J, with 14 bases in the middle. CDR3 length: 14 amino acids. As DNA, the CDR3 is TGTGCCTGGATGTCGGACGTGTGGACCGGGGAGCTGTTTTTT. Its translation: CAWMSDVWTGELFF. The full variable domain, with the rest looked up from reference TRBV30 and TRBJ2-2, is SQTIHQWPATLVQPVGSPLSLECTVEGTSNPNLYWYRQAAGRGLQLLFYSVGIGQISSEVPQNLSASRPQDRQFILSSKKLLLSDSGFYLCAWMSDVWTGELFFGEGSRLTVL.

The rearrangement joins TRBV4-3 to TRBJ1-6; D gene uncertain. Germline lookup yields CDR1 LGHNA and CDR2 YSLEER. Trimming cost V 0 bases and J 7 bases, with 10 bases left between them. The length of the CDR3 is 15 residues. The CDR3 region is CASSQDFKGNSPLHF. The CDR3, as DNA: TGCGCCAGCAGCCAAGATTTTAAGGGAAATTCACCCCTCCACTTT.

This chain joins TRBV29-1 and TRBJ1-2; D possibly corresponds to TRBD1 (6 bases). V lost 4 bases and J 2 bases, leaving 11 bases between the germline ends. Germline V lookup: CDR1 SQVTM, CDR2 ANQGSEA. The length of the CDR3 is 13 residues. Written as DNA, the CDR3 is TGCAGCGTTGTGCCAGGGGAGAACTATGGCTACACCTTC. It is translated as CSVVPGENYGYTF.

The chain links TRBV6-4 to TRBJ1-1; 8 nucleotides align to TRBD1. The CDR3 has 14 amino acids. Germline assignment: CDR1 MRHNA and CDR2 SNTAGT. With 6 bases clipped from V and 4 bases from J, the junction kept 7 bases outside the gene matches. The DNA for the CDR3 is TGTGCCAGCAGGGTTGGACAGGGAAGCACTGAAGCTTTCTTT. Residues: CASRVGQGSTEAFF.

CDR3 loop: CASSPKGAQINTGELFF. The CDR3 DNA reads as TGTGCCAGCAGCCCGAAGGGTGCTCAGATCAACACCGGGGAGCTGTTTTTT. J is TRBJ2-2 and V is TRBV7-2; no firm D call. CDR3 size: 17 residues. Trimming took off 5 bases at V and 2 bases at J, with 18 bases between the two ends. CDR1 and CDR2 (germline): SGHTA, FQGNSA.

The chain has TRBV9 and TRBJ1-6; 9 nucleotides align to TRBD1. The CDR3 has 17 amino acids. The V and J ends lost 2 bases and 3 bases, in that order; junction bases with no gene match: 6. Germline V gives CDR1 SGDLS, CDR2 YYNGEE. CDR3 in DNA: TGTGCCAGCAGCGTTGGGACAGGGCCCAACTATAATTCACCCCTCCACTTT. Protein sequence: CASSVGTGPNYNSPLHF.

This chain links TRBV7-2 with TRBJ2-7; 7 nucleotides agree with TRBD1. CDR1 SGHTA and CDR2 FQGNSA come from the germline V gene. V trimming: 7 bases; J trimming: 2 bases; junction bases outside the gene matches: 11. The CDR3 extends over 15 amino acids. CDR3 loop: CASTLSTGPAYEQYF. CDR3 DNA sequence: TGTGCCAGCACCCTCTCGACAGGGCCTGCCTACGAGCAGTACTTC.

This chain connects TRBV28 to TRBJ1-5; D is undetermined. This CDR3 has 13 residues. In germline, CDR1 is MDHEN, CDR2 SYDVKM. Trimming shortened V by 3 bases and J by 5 bases, and 8 bases separated the two germline ends. In DNA, the CDR3 is TGTGCCAGCAGTTTCCCATCGTATCAGCCCCAGCATTTT. This translates into CASSFPSYQPQHF.

The chain carries TRBV7-8 and TRBJ1-6; D is undetermined. V shed 2 bases and J shed 10 bases, with 6 bases lying between them. The CDR3 length is 12 residues. The germline gives CDR1 SGHVS, CDR2 FQNEAQ. CDR3 region: CASSLHNSPLHF. The CDR3 nucleotides read TGTGCCAGCAGCTTACACAACTCACCCCTCCACTTT.

The chain couples TRBV6-5 to TRBJ1-2, with D unresolved. V lost 0 bases and J 0 bases, leaving 8 bases between the germline ends. In germline, CDR1 is MNHEY, CDR2 SVGAGI. The CDR3 is 15 amino acids. The CDR3, as DNA: TGTGCCAGCAGTTACTCGACCGCTTCTAACTATGGCTACACCTTC. Its translation is CASSYSTASNYGYTF.

The chain couples TRBV18 to TRBJ1-6; possible D gene TRBD1, 5 bases. CDR1 KGHSH and CDR2 LQKENI come from the germline V gene. This CDR3 comprises 12 residues. Trimming took off 2 bases at V and 14 bases at J, with 10 bases between the two ends. DNA for the CDR3: TGTGCCAGCTCACCAGAGGGGCAGGCCCTCCACTTT. Protein product: CASSPEGQALHF.

The rearrangement uses TRBV11-2 and TRBJ1-4, with D tentatively TRBD1 (6 bases). The V gene lost 6 bases and the J gene lost 8 bases, with 16 bases spanning the gap. The germline V gene encodes CDR1 SGHAT and CDR2 FQNNGV. CDR3 length equals 14 residues. As DNA, the CDR3 is TGTGCCAGCAGTTACGGACAGTTCCCGGAAAAACTGTTTTTT. It yields the protein CASSYGQFPEKLFF.

Here the CDR3 DNA reads TGTGCCAGCCGCGGGGATAGCAATCAGCCCCAGCATTTT. Amino acid sequence: CASRGDSNQPQHF. The chain links TRBV12-3 or TRBV12-4 to TRBJ1-5; D is undetermined. Deletions cut 8 bases from V and 0 bases from J, with 8 bases between. This CDR3 contains 13 residues.

The chain combines TRBV5-4 with TRBJ1-2, with TRBD1 matching over 8 bases. V was pared by 3 bases and J by 4 bases, with 5 bases of the junction left unmatched. This CDR3 region has 14 residues. The germline V gene has CDR1 SGHNT and CDR2 YYREEE (reference sequence). The CDR3, as DNA: TGTGCCAGCAGCTACGGACAGGGAGGCTATGGCTACACCTTC. Protein sequence: CASSYGQGGYGYTF.

The chain employs TRBV18 and TRBJ1-2; D unresolved. Germline values: CDR1 KGHSH, CDR2 LQKENI. CDR3 length equals 11 residues. Deletions cut 2 bases from V and 5 bases from J, with 3 bases between. Here the CDR3 reads CASSPGYGYTF. CDR3 nucleotides: TGTGCCAGCTCACCAGGGTATGGCTACACCTTC. The whole variable domain, remainder taken from reference TRBV18 and TRBJ1-2, is NAGVMQNPRHLVRRRGQEARLRCSPMKGHSHVYWYRQLPEEGLKFMVYLQKENIIDESGMPKERFSAEFPKEGPSILRIQQVVRGDSAAYFCASSPGYGYTFGSGTRLTVV.

The rearrangement links TRBV6-5 to TRBJ1-1; TRBD1 agrees at 7 bases. The V segment lost 6 bases and the J segment 5 bases; nucleotides outside the gene matches: 9. The CDR3 is 14 amino acids. Germline values: CDR1 MNHEY, CDR2 SVGAGI. The CDR3 is CASRLDRLGTEAFF. DNA for the CDR3: TGTGCCAGCAGACTGGACAGGTTGGGGACTGAAGCTTTCTTT.

The chain employs TRBV19 and TRBJ1-1, with unresolved D. The CDR3 spans 12 residues. Trimming removed 9 bases from V and 2 bases from J, with 10 bases in between. The germline CDR1 and CDR2 sequences are LNHDA and SQIVND (reference sequence). In DNA form, the CDR3 reads TGTGCCAGCGGCCGGGTAAACACTGAAGCTTTCTTT. Translated, it gives CASGRVNTEAFF.

This chain links TRBV11-2 with TRBJ2-7, with 10 bases that match TRBD2. Germline loops: CDR1 SGHAT, CDR2 FQNNGV. The length of the CDR3 is 15 residues. V shed 5 bases, J shed 1 base, and the junction held 5 bases outside the gene matches. The CDR3 here is CASSISGGTSYEQYF. Here the CDR3 DNA reads TGTGCCAGCAGCATTAGCGGGGGGACTTCCTACGAGCAGTACTTC.

This clone was detected a few times. The rearrangement joins TRBV7-9 to TRBJ2-3, with TRBD1 matching over 7 bases. The junction had 1 base not matched to a gene; V was cut back by 4 bases and J by 0 bases. CDR1 SEHNR and CDR2 FQNEAQ come from the germline V gene (reference sequence). The CDR3 loop spans 14 amino acids. In DNA, the CDR3 is TGTGCCAGCAGCTGGGACAGTAGCACAGATACGCAGTATTTT. It codes for CASSWDSSTDTQYF. Using reference TRBV7-9 and TRBJ2-3 for the parts outside the CDR3, the full variable domain is DTGVSQNPRHKITKRGQNVTFRCDPISEHNRLYWYRQTLGQGPEFLTYFQNEAQLEKSRLLSDRFSAERPKGSFSTLEIQRTEQGDSAMYLCASSWDSSTDTQYFGPGTRLTVL.

The V and J genes are TRBV6-5 and TRBJ1-1; perhaps TRBD1 as D (5 bases). This CDR3 has 11 residues. Germline-derived CDR1 and CDR2 are MNHEY and SVGAGI. The V end was cut by 6 bases, the J end by 10 bases, with 12 bases between. As DNA, the CDR3 is TGTGCCAGCAGGAACGGGCAGGGAGCTTTCTTT. This codes for CASRNGQGAFF.

The chain has TRBV6-5 and TRBJ2-7; 9 bases line up with TRBD1. Germline V gene data show CDR1 as MNHEY and CDR2 as SVGAGI. The CDR3 loop spans 14 amino acids. The V and J ends lost 6 bases and 4 bases, in that order; junction bases with no gene match: 7. CDR3 DNA sequence: TGTGCCAGCAGCCCGAGGACAGGGGATTACGAGCAGTACTTC. Translated: CASSPRTGDYEQYF.